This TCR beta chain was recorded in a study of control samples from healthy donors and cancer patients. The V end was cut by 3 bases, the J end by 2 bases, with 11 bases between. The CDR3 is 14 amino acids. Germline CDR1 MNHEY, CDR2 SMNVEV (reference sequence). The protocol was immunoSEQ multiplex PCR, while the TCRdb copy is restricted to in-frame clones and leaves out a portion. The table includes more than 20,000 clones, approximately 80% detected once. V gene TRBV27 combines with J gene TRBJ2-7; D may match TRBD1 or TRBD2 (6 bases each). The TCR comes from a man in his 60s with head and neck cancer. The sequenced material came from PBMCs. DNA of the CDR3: TGTGCCAGCAGTTTCGGAGGGGGAGCCTACGAGCAGTACTTC. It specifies CASSFGGGAYEQYF.